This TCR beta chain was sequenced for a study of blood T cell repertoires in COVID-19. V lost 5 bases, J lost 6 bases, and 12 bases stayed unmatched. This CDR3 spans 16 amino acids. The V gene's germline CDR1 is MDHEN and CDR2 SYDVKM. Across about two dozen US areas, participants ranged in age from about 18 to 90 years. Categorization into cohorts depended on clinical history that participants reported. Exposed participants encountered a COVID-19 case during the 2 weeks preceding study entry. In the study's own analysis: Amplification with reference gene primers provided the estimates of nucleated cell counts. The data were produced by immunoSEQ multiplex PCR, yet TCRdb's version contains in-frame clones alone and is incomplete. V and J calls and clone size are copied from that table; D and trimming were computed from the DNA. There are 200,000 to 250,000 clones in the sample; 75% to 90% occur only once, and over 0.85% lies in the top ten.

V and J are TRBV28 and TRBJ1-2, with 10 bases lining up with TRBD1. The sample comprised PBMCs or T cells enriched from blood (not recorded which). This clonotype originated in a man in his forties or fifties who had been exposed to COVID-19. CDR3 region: CASSTLTGTGDNGYTF. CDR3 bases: TGTGCCAGCAGTACCCTCACCGGGACAGGGGATAATGGCTACACCTTC.